Each of the 6 T cell receptor beta chains below was sequenced from the same sample in a study of OX40 agonist ivuxolimab in advanced cancers. Preparation of the library involved the immunoSEQ multiplex PCR assay. Not all clones reach the TCRdb copy of this immuneACCESS table, which keeps in-frame sequences only. Checked studies attribute under half of the gap to unresolved V genes and leave the rest unexplained. This sample gives about 45,000 clones in total; 86% of them show up just once. 0.38% of the sample lies in the top ten. The specimen was CD4+ or CD8+ T cells sorted from blood, collected in a trial of the OX40 agonist ivuxolimab. Source of these receptors: an adult with an advanced solid tumor such as melanoma, head and neck, liver or kidney cancer.

The chain has TRBV7-2 and TRBJ2-7; 13 bases match TRBD2. Looked up from germline, CDR1 is SGHTA and CDR2 is FQGNSA. The trim removed 5 bases at V and 2 bases at J, leaving 12 bases unmatched. The CDR3 totals 18 residues. In nucleotides, the CDR3 is TGTGCCAGCAGCCCGTGGACTAGCGGGAGTTTTAAGACCTACGAGCAGTACTTC. Its translation: CASSPWTSGSFKTYEQYF.

The chain couples TRBV15 to TRBJ2-3; D is uncertain. With 0 bases removed from V and 7 bases from J, the gap between germline ends came to 14 bases. The CDR3 contains 15 residues. The germline gives CDR1 LNHNV, CDR2 YYDKDF (reference sequence). The CDR3 loop reads CATSRDDWSAYTQYF. CDR3 coding DNA: TGTGCCACCAGCAGAGATGATTGGTCAGCATATACGCAGTATTTT.

V is TRBV5-4 and J is TRBJ2-4; D uncertain. CDR1 SGHNT and CDR2 YYREEE come from the germline V gene (reference sequence). Trimming removed 4 bases at V and 0 bases at J, with 11 bases between. This CDR3 has 15 amino acids. CDR3 protein: CASSALEEAKNIQYF. In nucleotides, the CDR3 is TGTGCCAGCAGCGCCCTCGAGGAAGCCAAAAACATTCAGTACTTC.

This rearrangement joins TRBV2 to TRBJ2-3, with unresolved D. Germline CDR1 reads SNHLY; CDR2 reads FYNNEI. The CDR3 totals 15 residues. Trimming left V 2 bases short and J 4 bases short, with 13 bases between. The DNA of the CDR3 is TGTGCCAGCAGTGAACTGACCTCCGGCGCAGATACGCAGTATTTT. As protein: CASSELTSGADTQYF.

The V call is TRBV5-1, the J call TRBJ2-7; 10 bases line up with TRBD2. The CDR3 consists of 15 residues. V was pared by 0 bases and J by 2 bases, with 2 bases of the junction left unmatched. CDR1 and CDR2 from the germline V gene are SGHRS and YFSETQ. CDR3 in amino acids: CASSLVLAGTYEQYF. The CDR3 DNA follows: TGCGCCAGCAGCTTGGTACTAGCGGGAACCTACGAGCAGTACTTC. Filled out from reference TRBV5-1 and TRBJ2-7, the complete variable domain reads KAGVTQTPRYLIKTRGQQVTLSCSPISGHRSVSWYQQTPGQGLQFLFEYFSETQRNKGNFPGRFSGRQFSNSRSEMNVSTLELGDSALYLCASSLVLAGTYEQYFGPGTRLTVT.

The chain has TRBV30 and TRBJ1-4, with 7 bases that match TRBD1. V lost 8 bases, J lost 6 bases, and 6 bases stayed unmatched. This CDR3 has 12 residues. Germline values: CDR1 GTSNPN, CDR2 SVGIG (reference sequence). CDR3 bases: TGTGCCACGGGACAGATTCATGAAAAACTGTTTTTT. Protein sequence: CATGQIHEKLFF.